This TCR beta chain was retrieved from a study of graft-versus-host responses after intestinal transplantation. Across the study: Recipients got multivisceral, liver-intestinal, or isolated intestinal transplants. Once they had received anti-thymocyte globulin induction, all recipients took tacrolimus and steroids for approximately three years.

In regard to this clone: What it binds is not known.

The germline V gene encodes CDR1 SGHTA and CDR2 FQGTGA. This CDR3 comprises 15 residues. V shed 8 bases and J 2 bases; nucleotides not matched to a gene: 10. Study-level points and caveats: Early after transplant, HvG clones declined as circulating GvH clones peaked. The marrow of recipients harbored GvH clones, and ileum or blood showed some of them first.

Some clones are missing from TCRdb's copy, which holds only in-frame ones; the method was immunoSEQ multiplex PCR. The profile shows about 96,000 clones, around 90% of them singletons. The TCR originated in a human donor who received an intestinal transplant. The source material was unstimulated CD4+ T cells sorted from spleen or lymph node cells, sampled before intestinal transplant. This chain joins TRBV7-3 and TRBJ2-7; the match to TRBD2 covers 9 bases. CDR3 loop: CASPSGLASPYEQYF. The CDR3 nucleotides read TGTGCCAGCCCCTCGGGACTAGCCTCCCCCTACGAGCAGTACTTC.